Listed below are T cell receptor beta chains from one sample, sequenced in a study of T cell changes during pregnancy in multiple sclerosis. Measured with immunoSEQ multiplex PCR; TCRdb has only the in-frame clones, and not every one. The sample has about 87,000 clones; over 85% are singletons. This specimen was peripheral blood, taken in the third trimester of pregnancy. These receptors all stem from a female donor in good health, enrolled as a control in a pregnancy study. Each CDR3 is given with its conserved first and last residue. The D gene is left open where the match is weak. A clone size is listed for some rows: how often the clone was seen (once, few, many), or a class if it is expanded.

abundance: -
d_gene: TRBD1
j_gene: TRBJ2-1
v_gene: TRBV5-1
CDR3nt: TGCGCCAGCAGCACCCGGGACAGCCCTTCCTACAATGAGCAGTTCTTC
CDR3aa: CASSTRDSPSYNEQFF

abundance: once
d_gene: -
j_gene: TRBJ1-5
v_gene: TRBV28
CDR3nt: TGTGCCAGCAGTTTATTCCCCAGGTATAGCAATCAGCCCCAGCATTTT
CDR3aa: CASSLFPRYSNQPQHF

abundance: -
d_gene: TRBD1
j_gene: TRBJ1-4
v_gene: TRBV28
CDR3nt: TGTGCCAGCAGTTTACCACAAACAGGGGGTGAAAAACTGTTTTTT
CDR3aa: CASSLPQTGGEKLFF

abundance: -
d_gene: -
j_gene: TRBJ2-7
v_gene: TRBV7-2
CDR3nt: TGTGCCAGCAGCCTAGGCAGGGGTCCCTACGAGCAGTACTTC
CDR3aa: CASSLGRGPYEQYF

abundance: -
d_gene: TRBD2
j_gene: TRBJ2-1
v_gene: TRBV28
CDR3nt: TGTGCCAGCAGCCAAGGACTAGCGGGAGATCTTCGAAGGGGCAATGAGCAGTTCTTC
CDR3aa: CASSQGLAGDLRRGNEQFF

abundance: -
d_gene: -
j_gene: TRBJ1-5
v_gene: TRBV28
CDR3nt: TGTGCCAGCAGCCTAAGCATATTTAGCAATCAGCCCCAGCATTTT
CDR3aa: CASSLSIFSNQPQHF

abundance: -
d_gene: TRBD2
j_gene: TRBJ2-3
v_gene: TRBV19
CDR3nt: TGTGCCAGTAGTCCTTGGGGGGAGGGCGGCACAGATACGCAGTATTTT
CDR3aa: CASSPWGEGGTDTQYF

abundance: -
d_gene: -
j_gene: TRBJ1-5
v_gene: TRBV2
CDR3nt: TGTGCCTGCAACAGAGATAGCAATCAGCCCCAGCATTTT
CDR3aa: CACNRDSNQPQHF

abundance: -
d_gene: TRBD2
j_gene: TRBJ2-7
v_gene: TRBV7-8
CDR3nt: TGTGCCAGCAGCTTACTAGCGGGGTTAGATGAGCAGTACTTC
CDR3aa: CASSLLAGLDEQYF

abundance: -
d_gene: -
j_gene: TRBJ2-1
v_gene: TRBV7-2
CDR3nt: TGTGCCAGCAGCTTAGAGGCTAGCGCTGTCAATGAGCAGTTCTTC
CDR3aa: CASSLEASAVNEQFF

abundance: -
d_gene: -
j_gene: TRBJ2-1
v_gene: TRBV28
CDR3nt: TGTGCCAGCAAGCGGGCTTCCTACAATGAGCAGTTCTTC
CDR3aa: CASKRASYNEQFF

abundance: -
d_gene: TRBD2
j_gene: TRBJ2-1
v_gene: TRBV5-1
CDR3nt: TGCGCCAGCAGCTTGCGTACTAGCGGCCACAATGAGCAGTTCTTC
CDR3aa: CASSLRTSGHNEQFF

abundance: once
d_gene: -
j_gene: TRBJ1-1
v_gene: TRBV5-1
CDR3nt: TGCGCCAGCAGCTTGGGGTCAGGGATCAGCCCCATCCGTCTGAACACTGAAGCTTTCTTT
CDR3aa: CASSLGSGISPIRLNTEAFF

abundance: -
d_gene: -
j_gene: TRBJ2-3
v_gene: TRBV6-1
CDR3nt: TGTGCCAGCAGTGAATTGGGGGGGCGCACAGATACGCAGTATTTT
CDR3aa: CASSELGGRTDTQYF

abundance: -
d_gene: TRBD2
j_gene: TRBJ2-7
v_gene: TRBV7-6
CDR3nt: TGTGCCAGCAGCCCCGGGACTAGCGGGTCCTACGAGCAGTACTTC
CDR3aa: CASSPGTSGSYEQYF

abundance: -
d_gene: -
j_gene: TRBJ2-7
v_gene: TRBV14
CDR3nt: TGTGCCAGCAGCCAAGGGACAGCCTTTTCCTACGAGCAGTACTTC
CDR3aa: CASSQGTAFSYEQYF

abundance: -
d_gene: -
j_gene: TRBJ2-5
v_gene: TRBV28
CDR3nt: TGTGCCAGCAGCCCACCCGGGGTGCAGGGGGGAGAGACCCAGTACTTC
CDR3aa: CASSPPGVQGGETQYF

abundance: -
d_gene: -
j_gene: TRBJ2-5
v_gene: TRBV5-1
CDR3nt: TGCGCCAGCAGCACGGACATTCTGGAGACCCAGTACTTC
CDR3aa: CASSTDILETQYF

abundance: -
d_gene: -
j_gene: TRBJ2-2
v_gene: TRBV7-9
CDR3nt: TGTGCCAGCAGCCCTAGTCACGGGGGAAGAAGTACCGGGGAGCTGTTTTTT
CDR3aa: CASSPSHGGRSTGELFF

abundance: -
d_gene: TRBD1
j_gene: TRBJ2-3
v_gene: TRBV2
CDR3nt: TGTGCCAGCAGTGGGCGCCAGGGGGCTACAGATACGCAGTATTTT
CDR3aa: CASSGRQGATDTQYF

abundance: -
d_gene: TRBD1
j_gene: TRBJ1-4
v_gene: TRBV28
CDR3nt: TGTGCCAGCAGGTCCGGGACAGGGGGTGAAAAACTGTTTTTT
CDR3aa: CASRSGTGGEKLFF

abundance: -
d_gene: -
j_gene: TRBJ2-1
v_gene: TRBV30
CDR3nt: TGTGCCTGGAGTGTGCCTAGTGGGACTAAAGGGACAGGAGAGCAGTTCTTC
CDR3aa: CAWSVPSGTKGTGEQFF

abundance: -
d_gene: -
j_gene: TRBJ2-1
v_gene: TRBV2
CDR3nt: TGTGCCAGCAGTCCTAATGAGCAGTTCTTC
CDR3aa: CASSPNEQFF

abundance: -
d_gene: -
j_gene: TRBJ2-2
v_gene: TRBV7-9
CDR3nt: TGTGCCAGCAGCTTATGGGCAGGGGCCACCGGGGAGCTGTTTTTT
CDR3aa: CASSLWAGATGELFF

abundance: -
d_gene: TRBD2
j_gene: TRBJ2-1
v_gene: TRBV11-2
CDR3nt: TGTGCCAGCAGCATTAGCGGGAGTCCGGACAATGAGCAGTTCTTC
CDR3aa: CASSISGSPDNEQFF

abundance: -
d_gene: TRBD1
j_gene: TRBJ2-1
v_gene: TRBV5-4
CDR3nt: TGTGCCAGCAGCTCGGACAGGGACAGGGATGAGCAGTTCTTC
CDR3aa: CASSSDRDRDEQFF

abundance: -
d_gene: -
j_gene: TRBJ1-5
v_gene: TRBV10-3
CDR3nt: TGTGCCATCAGTGACAGGGTAGAAAATCAGCCCCAGCATTTT
CDR3aa: CAISDRVENQPQHF

abundance: -
d_gene: TRBD2
j_gene: TRBJ2-3
v_gene: TRBV5-6
CDR3nt: TGTGCCAGCAGCTGGGGACTAGCGGGATGGGGGAGCACAGATACGCAGTATTTT
CDR3aa: CASSWGLAGWGSTDTQYF

abundance: -
d_gene: -
j_gene: TRBJ2-1
v_gene: TRBV2
CDR3nt: TGTGCCAGCGGGACACAATACAATGAGCAGTTCTTC
CDR3aa: CASGTQYNEQFF

abundance: -
d_gene: -
j_gene: TRBJ2-7
v_gene: TRBV7-9
CDR3nt: TGTGCCAGCAGCTTTGAAAGCAACGAGCAGTACTTC
CDR3aa: CASSFESNEQYF

abundance: few
d_gene: -
j_gene: TRBJ2-7
v_gene: TRBV27
CDR3nt: TGTGCCAGCAGTAACGGACAAGGTGCCTACGAGCAGTACTTC
CDR3aa: CASSNGQGAYEQYF

abundance: -
d_gene: -
j_gene: TRBJ2-7
v_gene: TRBV2
CDR3nt: TGTGCCAGCAGTGAAGGTCAGGGCCCGGAATACTCCTACGAGCAGTACTTC
CDR3aa: CASSEGQGPEYSYEQYF

abundance: -
d_gene: TRBD1
j_gene: TRBJ2-7
v_gene: TRBV6-1
CDR3nt: TGTGCCAGCAGTGAATCAGGGACAGCCTACGAGCAGTACTTC
CDR3aa: CASSESGTAYEQYF

abundance: -
d_gene: TRBD1
j_gene: TRBJ1-1
v_gene: TRBV19
CDR3nt: TGTGCCAGTATCGCTTCACCACAGGGGTACACTGAAGCTTTCTTT
CDR3aa: CASIASPQGYTEAFF

abundance: -
d_gene: TRBD1
j_gene: TRBJ1-4
v_gene: TRBV5-1
CDR3nt: TGCGCCAGCAGCCGCGGGACAGGGGGAACTAATGAAAAACTGTTTTTT
CDR3aa: CASSRGTGGTNEKLFF

abundance: once
d_gene: -
j_gene: TRBJ1-5
v_gene: TRBV10-3
CDR3nt: TGTGCCATCAGTGAGTCCGGGACACCGAATCAGCCCCAGCATTTT
CDR3aa: CAISESGTPNQPQHF